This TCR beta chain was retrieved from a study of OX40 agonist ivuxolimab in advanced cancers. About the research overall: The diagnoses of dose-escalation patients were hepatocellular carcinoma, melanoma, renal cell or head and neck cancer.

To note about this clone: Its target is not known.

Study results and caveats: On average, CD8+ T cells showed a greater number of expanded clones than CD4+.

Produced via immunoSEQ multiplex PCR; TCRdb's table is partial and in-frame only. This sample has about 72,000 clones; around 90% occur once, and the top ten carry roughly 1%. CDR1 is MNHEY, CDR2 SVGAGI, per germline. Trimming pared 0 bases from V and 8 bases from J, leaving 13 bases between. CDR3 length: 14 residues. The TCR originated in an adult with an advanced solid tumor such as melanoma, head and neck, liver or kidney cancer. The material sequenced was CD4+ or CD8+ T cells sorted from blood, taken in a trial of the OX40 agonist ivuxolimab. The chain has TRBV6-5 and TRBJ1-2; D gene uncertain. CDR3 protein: CASSYSGQISGYTF. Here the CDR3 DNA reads TGTGCCAGCAGTTACTCCGGGCAGATATCGGGCTACACCTTC.